These 7 T cell receptor beta chains share one sample of origin, sequenced in a study of cytomegalovirus exposure and HLA in healthy donors. PCR was performed using 60 Vbeta and 13 Jbeta primers. Produced via immunoSEQ multiplex PCR; TCRdb's table is partial and in-frame only. The sample totals 200,000 or so clones. The sample consisted of PBMCs. These receptors were obtained from a boy younger than 18 in good health and CMV-seronegative.

J is TRBJ1-5 and V is TRBV7-2; tentative D call: TRBD1 (6 bases). The CDR3 has 14 residues. The germline gives CDR1 SGHTA, CDR2 FQGNSA. Trimming took 5 bases from V and 9 from J, leaving 17 bases between them. This chain's CDR3 is CASSQGTQGWPQHF. CDR3 nucleotides: TGTGCCAGCAGCCAGGGGACCCAAGGTTGGCCCCAGCATTTT.

This sequence joins TRBV11-1 and TRBJ2-5; the match to TRBD2 covers 15 bases. The CDR3 covers 18 residues. The germline gives CDR1 SGHAT, CDR2 FQDESV (reference sequence). V shed 2 bases and J 1 base; nucleotides not matched to a gene: 5. The CDR3 here is CASSLRTSGGAIQETQYF. The CDR3 bases are TGTGCCAGCAGCTTACGGACTAGCGGGGGGGCAATCCAAGAGACCCAGTACTTC.

The chain joins TRBV6-4 to TRBJ2-1, with a weak D call TRBD2 (6 bases). The V and J ends lost 2 bases and 10 bases respectively, with 12 bases between them. Germline V gene sequence: CDR1 MRHNA, CDR2 SNTAGT. The CDR3 sequence is 13 residues long. CDR3 sequence reads: CASSDAAEGEQFF. The CDR3 region has the DNA TGTGCCAGCAGTGACGCGGCGGAGGGCGAGCAGTTCTTC.

V usage is TRBV7-2 and J usage is TRBJ1-1; 7 bases map to TRBD1. The germline gives CDR1 SGHTA, CDR2 FQGNSA. The CDR3 runs to 15 residues. The J segment lost 5 bases and the V segment lost 2 bases, leaving 8 bases of the junction unmatched. The CDR3 sequence: CASSLTGAIGTEAFF. CDR3 nucleotide sequence: TGTGCCAGCAGCTTAACAGGGGCGATCGGGACTGAAGCTTTCTTT.

This rearrangement joins TRBV6-1 to TRBJ2-5, with D maybe TRBD2 (5 bases). The length of the CDR3 is 15 residues. V was trimmed by 1 base and J by 5 bases, leaving 14 bases between them. Per germline, CDR1 MNHNS and CDR2 SASEGT. This chain's CDR3 is CASSEVGAGKETQYF. For the CDR3, the DNA is TGTGCCAGCAGTGAAGTGGGAGCAGGCAAGGAGACCCAGTACTTC.

The CDR3 loop reads CASSQDGLADTQYF. CDR3 nucleotide sequence: TGCGCCAGCAGCCAAGATGGACTAGCAGATACGCAGTATTTT. The rearrangement links TRBV4-1 to TRBJ2-3, with 7 nucleotides matching TRBD2. V gave up 0 bases and J gave up 4 bases; unmatched junction bases: 1. The CDR3 spans 14 residues. Looked up from germline, CDR1 is MGHRA and CDR2 is YSYEKL.

The rearrangement joins TRBV15 to TRBJ1-4, with 8 nucleotides matching TRBD1. The V gene end was trimmed by 2 bases and the J gene end by 5 bases; junction bases not matched to a gene: 16. The CDR3 is 19 amino acids. In germline, CDR1 is LNHNV, CDR2 YYDKDF (reference sequence). CDR3 coding DNA: TGTGCCACCAGCAGACTACCCGGGGACAGGAGAAGACTGAATGAAAAACTGTTTTTT. It yields the protein CATSRLPGDRRRLNEKLFF.